Each of the 31 T cell receptor beta chains below was sequenced from the same sample in a study of CD8 T cell repertoires and HIV-1 epitope variants. These receptors lack a known antigen. Repertoires were generated with immunoSEQ multiplex PCR, while TCRdb's copy carries only in-frame clones and drops some. The sample lists 6,000 or so clones, about 70% seen once, with approximately 45% in the top ten. Sequenced sample: cultured CD8+ T cells derived from PBMCs. The receptors here all came from a male donor with HIV.

There are a few counts of this clone. The CDR3 bases are TGTGCCAGCAGCTTAGGAGATACGCAGTATTTT. Translating gives CASSLGDTQYF. V gene TRBV11-2 combines with J gene TRBJ2-3; D is uncertain. The CDR3 loop spans 11 amino acids. The germline V gene encodes CDR1 SGHAT and CDR2 FQNNGV. Trimming shortened V by 1 base and J by 5 bases, and 1 base separated the two germline ends. The variable domain in full, with the rest retrieved from reference TRBV11-2 and TRBJ2-3, is EAGVAQSPRYKIIEKRQSVAFWCNPISGHATLYWYQQILGQGPKLLIQFQNNGVVDDSQLPKDRFSAERLKGVDSTLKIQPAKLEDSAVYLCASSLGDTQYFGPGTRLTVL.

The chain uses TRBV9 and TRBJ2-5; D perhaps matches TRBD1 (6 bases). CDR3 size: 17 residues. V lost 0 bases, J lost 0 bases, and 15 bases lay in between. Germline V gene lookup returns CDR1 SGDLS and CDR2 YYNGEE. CDR3 coding DNA: TGTGCCAGCAGCGTAGTAGGAGGTACAGGGTACCAAGAGACCCAGTACTTC. Its protein is CASSVVGGTGYQETQYF. Variable domain in full (rest from reference TRBV9 and TRBJ2-5): DSGVTQTPKHLITATGQRVTLRCSPRSGDLSVYWYQQSLDQGLQFLIQYYNGEERAKGNILERFSAQQFPDLHSELNLSSLELGDSALYFCASSVVGGTGYQETQYFGPGTRLLVL.

V gene TRBV15 combines with J gene TRBJ2-3; the match to TRBD2 covers 7 bases. J lost 6 bases, V lost 5 bases, and 17 bases had no gene match. The CDR3 is made up of 17 amino acids. Germline-derived CDR1 and CDR2 are LNHNV and YYDKDF (reference sequence). This chain's CDR3 is CATSPRGSGPLSDTQYF. The CDR3, as DNA: TGTGCCACCAGCCCCCGGGGTAGCGGGCCCCTGAGTGATACGCAGTATTTT. Full variable domain (outside the CDR3, taken from reference TRBV15 and TRBJ2-3): DAMVIQNPRYQVTQFGKPVTLSCSQTLNHNVMYWYQQKSSQAPKLLFHYYDKDFNNEADTPDNFQSRRPNTSFCFLDIRSPGLGDTAMYLCATSPRGSGPLSDTQYFGPGTRLTVL.

V usage is TRBV10-1 and J usage is TRBJ2-7, with D perhaps assigned TRBD1 or TRBD2 (5 bases each). CDR3 length: 13 residues. CDR1 is WNHNN, CDR2 SYGVQD, per germline (reference sequence). Trimming took 3 bases from V and 6 from J, leaving 12 bases between them. In DNA form, the CDR3 reads TGCGCCAGCAGTGAAAATCGAGGGACCGAGCAGTACTTC. It translates to CASSENRGTEQYF.

V is TRBV6-1 and J is TRBJ2-7; the match to TRBD2 covers 9 bases. With V trimmed by 4 bases and J by 1 base, 11 bases remained unmatched. The germline CDR1 and CDR2 sequences are MNHNS and SASEGT. The CDR3 sequence is 17 residues long. The CDR3 spells CASSASVVAGDSYEQYF. The CDR3 DNA reads TGTGCCAGCAGTGCCTCGGTGGTAGCGGGAGATTCCTACGAGCAGTACTTC.

A few counts support this clone. This sequence joins TRBV6-5 and TRBJ2-3, with 8 bases aligning to TRBD1. The CDR3 has 14 residues. Germline V gene data show CDR1 as MNHEY and CDR2 as SVGAGI. Trimming cost V 5 bases and J 3 bases; bases outside gene matches: 4. This CDR3 reads CASSGTGGTDTQYF. The CDR3 DNA follows: TGTGCCAGCAGTGGGACAGGCGGGACAGATACGCAGTATTTT.

A single count supports this clone. The chain links TRBV7-9 to TRBJ2-7; TRBD1 agrees at 9 bases. Trimming at V came to 4 bases and at J to 2 bases, leaving 12 bases not matched to a gene. Germline CDR1 reads SEHNR; CDR2 reads FQNEAQ (reference sequence). This CDR3 contains 17 residues. CDR3 sequence: CASSSQGQGGNTYEQYF. The DNA of the CDR3 is TGTGCCAGCAGCTCCCAGGGACAGGGAGGTAACACCTACGAGCAGTACTTC.

The V gene is TRBV9, the J gene TRBJ1-1, with D maybe TRBD1 (5 bases). Trimming cost V 3 bases and J 0 bases, with 15 bases left between them. The germline gives CDR1 SGDLS, CDR2 YYNGEE. The CDR3 loop spans 16 amino acids. CDR3 in DNA: TGTGCCAGCAGCGCCCGAGAGGGGAATTTGAACACTGAAGCTTTCTTT. Its protein product is CASSAREGNLNTEAFF.

This chain connects TRBV6-5 to TRBJ2-5; D unclear. V lost 5 bases to trimming and J lost 5 bases, with 18 bases between them. Germline CDR1 is MNHEY and CDR2 is SVGAGI. This CDR3 is 15 amino acids long. CDR3 DNA: TGTGCCAGCAGTCCATTGATGGGCGCGGCGGAGACCCAGTACTTC. Amino acids: CASSPLMGAAETQYF.

This chain links TRBV4-3 with TRBJ1-2, with 11 nucleotides matching TRBD1. The germline V gene encodes CDR1 LGHNA and CDR2 YSLEER. J lost 8 bases, V lost 3 bases, and 5 bases had no gene match. The CDR3 length is 14 residues. CDR3 nucleotides: TGCGCCAGCAGCCAGGACAGGGGGCTAGTAGGCTACACCTTC. Translating it yields CASSQDRGLVGYTF.

This chain joins TRBV6-1 and TRBJ2-5; D call uncertain. Germline values: CDR1 MNHNS, CDR2 SASEGT. The V end was cut by 5 bases, the J end by 5 bases, with 18 bases between. The CDR3 sequence is 15 residues long. The CDR3 DNA sequence: TGTGCCAGCAGTTTAACCACAGAAGCCGGCGAGACCCAGTACTTC. This encodes CASSLTTEAGETQYF.

This rearrangement joins TRBV6-5 to TRBJ2-2; perhaps TRBD2 as D (6 bases). V was shortened by 6 bases and J by 2 bases, with 13 bases between the two germline ends. The CDR3 is 15 amino acids. From germline, CDR1 is MNHEY and CDR2 SVGAGI. The CDR3 here is CASSSGTLNTGELFF. As DNA, the CDR3 is TGTGCCAGCAGCTCCGGGACTCTTAACACCGGGGAGCTGTTTTTT.

A few counts support this clone. The J gene is TRBJ2-7, the V gene TRBV10-2; D is unresolved. The V end was cut by 3 bases, the J end by 0 bases, with 12 bases between. This CDR3 is built from 15 residues. Germline-derived CDR1 and CDR2 are WSHSY and SAAADI. This CDR3 is CASSEEAPFSYEQYF. CDR3 in DNA: TGCGCCAGCAGTGAAGAGGCCCCTTTCTCCTACGAGCAGTACTTC.

The V gene is TRBV5-4, the J gene TRBJ1-5; D is perhaps TRBD1 (5 bases). The length of the CDR3 is 14 residues. V lost 0 bases, J lost 4 bases, and 8 bases lay in between. Germline V gene data show CDR1 as SGHNT and CDR2 as YYREEE (reference sequence). The CDR3 region has the DNA TGTGCCAGCAGCTTGGCTGGGGGGAATCAGCCCCAGCATTTT. This codes for CASSLAGGNQPQHF.

This clone was seen only a few times. The J gene is TRBJ1-1, the V gene TRBV28; D remains unclear. V dropped 3 bases and J dropped 1 base, with 6 bases sitting between them. The CDR3 is 13 amino acids. Germline CDR1 and CDR2: MDHEN and SYDVKM. CDR3 residues: CASSLTPNTEAFF. The CDR3 region has the DNA TGTGCCAGCAGTTTGACACCGAACACTGAAGCTTTCTTT.

This clone has more than one count but fewer than ten. The chain links TRBV9 to TRBJ2-1, with TRBD2 matching 8 bases. This CDR3 is 15 amino acids long. V shed 1 base and J 8 bases; nucleotides not matched to a gene: 8. CDR1 SGDLS and CDR2 YYNGEE come from the germline V gene. In DNA form, the CDR3 reads TGTGCCAGCAGCGTATTCGGTAGCGGGAACCATGAGCAGTTCTTC. Amino acids: CASSVFGSGNHEQFF.

The V and J genes are TRBV6-5 and TRBJ2-2, with D unclear. V lost 4 bases to trimming and J lost 7 bases, with 16 bases between them. The germline V gene encodes CDR1 MNHEY and CDR2 SVGAGI. This CDR3 region has 15 residues. Written as DNA, the CDR3 is TGTGCCAGCAGTTCGGTCCCCGGGTCGTACGGGGAGCTGTTTTTT. This translates into CASSSVPGSYGELFF.

The chain employs TRBV28 and TRBJ2-1; the match to TRBD1 covers 11 bases. Per the germline V gene, CDR1 is MDHEN and CDR2 is SYDVKM. This CDR3 region has 15 residues. Germline trimming cut 6 bases from V and 1 base from J; bases unmatched to any gene: 2. The CDR3 coding sequence is TGTGCCAGCAGCGGGACAGGGGGTTCCTACAATGAGCAGTTCTTC. Translation gives CASSGTGGSYNEQFF.

J is TRBJ2-5 and V is TRBV10-3; 11 nucleotides match TRBD1. Germline CDR1 is ENHRY and CDR2 is SYGVKD. CDR3 size: 16 residues. Trimming took 3 bases from V and 5 from J; bases not matched to a gene: 8. CDR3 sequence reads: CAISDPGQGAGETQYF. CDR3 sequence (DNA): TGTGCCATCAGTGACCCCGGACAGGGGGCCGGGGAGACCCAGTACTTC.

This chain connects TRBV6-5 to TRBJ1-1, with D tentatively TRBD1 (5 bases). V was shortened by 5 bases and J by 3 bases, with 13 bases between the two germline ends. This CDR3 comprises 14 residues. Germline V gene lookup returns CDR1 MNHEY and CDR2 SVGAGI. The CDR3 is CASSSRVGDTEAFF. The CDR3 nucleotides read TGTGCCAGCAGTAGCAGGGTCGGGGACACTGAAGCTTTCTTT.

The chain uses TRBV7-9 and TRBJ2-5; possible D gene TRBD1, 5 bases. The CDR3 totals 14 residues. Germline CDR1 is SEHNR and CDR2 is FQNEAQ (reference sequence). V was trimmed by 4 bases and J by 4 bases, leaving 13 bases between them. The chain's CDR3 is CASSSTQGLETQYF. The CDR3 nucleotides read TGTGCCAGCAGCTCGACCCAGGGTTTAGAGACCCAGTACTTC. The whole variable domain, remainder taken from reference TRBV7-9 and TRBJ2-5, is DTGVSQNPRHKITKRGQNVTFRCDPISEHNRLYWYRQTLGQGPEFLTYFQNEAQLEKSRLLSDRFSAERPKGSFSTLEIQRTEQGDSAMYLCASSSTQGLETQYFGPGTRLLVL.

This clone was seen a handful of times. V is TRBV7-8 and J is TRBJ2-5, with D unclear. V was trimmed by 5 bases and J by 7 bases, leaving 8 bases between them. The CDR3 has 11 amino acids. Germline CDR1 is SGHVS and CDR2 is FQNEAQ. In DNA, the CDR3 is TGTGCCAGCAGCGAAACTACGACCCAGTACTTC. Translation: CASSETTTQYF.

This clone occurred a few times. The chain joins TRBV6-1 to TRBJ2-7, with 7 bases aligning to TRBD1. The CDR3 consists of 14 residues. The junction had 10 bases not matched to a gene; V was cut back by 5 bases and J by 6 bases. Germline V CDR1 and CDR2: MNHNS, SASEGT. The CDR3 loop reads CASSRDRDSGEQYF. Written as DNA, the CDR3 is TGTGCCAGCAGTCGAGACAGGGATTCGGGCGAGCAGTACTTC.

This clone was detected only once. The chain joins TRBV14 to TRBJ2-1, with 7 bases that match TRBD1. The CDR3 sequence is 15 residues long. Looked up from germline, CDR1 is SGHDN and CDR2 is FVKESK. V lost 1 base to trimming and J lost 5 bases; unmatched junction nucleotides: 5. The chain's CDR3 is CASSQARGLNNEQFF. The CDR3 DNA sequence: TGTGCCAGCAGCCAAGCTAGGGGGCTTAACAATGAGCAGTTCTTC.

This chain joins TRBV6-1 and TRBJ1-1; tentatively, D is TRBD1 (5 bases). This CDR3 contains 13 residues. Germline-derived CDR1 and CDR2 are MNHNS and SASEGT. The germline V and J ends were trimmed by 6 bases and 8 bases, with 16 bases remaining between them. CDR3 bases: TGTGCCAGCAGCTCTCCCGGGACTATAGAAGCTTTCTTT. Translation: CASSSPGTIEAFF.

This clone has only a few counts. The V call is TRBV7-7, the J call TRBJ2-3, with D maybe TRBD1 (5 bases). Germline lookup yields CDR1 SSHAT and CDR2 FNYEAQ (reference sequence). V gave up 5 bases and J gave up 3 bases, with 12 bases separating them. The CDR3 loop spans 14 amino acids. CDR3 coding DNA: TGTGCCAGCAGCACCGGGCACAGGACAGATACGCAGTATTTT. Protein sequence: CASSTGHRTDTQYF.

In this sample, this clone turned up a few times. CDR3 sequence reads: CASSRIGDYNEQFF. In nucleotides, the CDR3 is TGCGCCAGCAGCCGTATAGGCGATTACAATGAGCAGTTCTTC. The chain carries TRBV4-1 and TRBJ2-1; the D is unclear. The ends were cut back, 4 bases at V and 4 bases at J, with 11 bases in the middle. Germline CDR1 and CDR2: MGHRA and YSYEKL. CDR3 length: 14 residues.

There are a few counts of this clone. The CDR3 here is CASSERTSGILDTQYF. CDR3 in DNA: TGTGCCAGCAGCGAAAGGACTAGCGGGATCTTAGATACGCAGTATTTT. The chain recombines TRBV5-4 with TRBJ2-3, with TRBD2 matching 12 bases. Losses at the gene ends were 4 bases for V and 5 bases for J; bases not matched to a gene: 8. The length of the CDR3 is 16 residues. Per the germline V gene, CDR1 is SGHNT and CDR2 is YYREEE (reference sequence).

This clone was observed a few times. This sequence joins TRBV9 and TRBJ1-3, with TRBD1 as a possible D gene (6 bases). Deletions cut 4 bases from V and 3 bases from J, with 11 bases between. The CDR3 extends over 14 amino acids. The germline gives CDR1 SGDLS, CDR2 YYNGEE. This chain's CDR3 is CASSSGVRGNTIYF. The CDR3 DNA reads TGTGCCAGCAGCTCAGGGGTGCGTGGAAACACCATATATTTT.

The chain is built from TRBV28 and TRBJ2-1; D unresolved. Germline CDR1 and CDR2: MDHEN and SYDVKM. V dropped 0 bases and J dropped 7 bases, with 7 bases sitting between them. The CDR3 has 13 residues. The CDR3 region is CASSLWETNEQFF. In DNA form, the CDR3 reads TGTGCCAGCAGTTTATGGGAGACGAATGAGCAGTTCTTC.

The sample holds a few counts of this clone. The chain joins TRBV10-3 to TRBJ1-1; perhaps TRBD1 as D (5 bases). Trimming pared 2 bases from V and 2 bases from J, leaving 12 bases between. Germline assignment: CDR1 ENHRY and CDR2 SYGVKD. The CDR3 runs 15 residues. Here the CDR3 reads CAISEPTTANTEAFF. CDR3 nucleotide sequence: TGTGCCATCAGTGAGCCTACGACAGCCAACACTGAAGCTTTCTTT.